Below, 5 T cell receptor beta chains from the same sample are listed, as sequenced in a study of blood T cell repertoires in COVID-19. Assay used: immunoSEQ multiplex PCR; TCRdb lists only in-frame clones, some missing. The sample has 200,000 to 300,000 clones; about four fifths are singletons. The source material was peripheral blood. These receptors originate from a woman older than 75 with COVID-19, enrolled during active disease.

The chain joins TRBV18 to TRBJ1-1; possible D gene TRBD1, 6 bases. The CDR3 spans 13 residues. Trimming took off 6 bases at V and 6 bases at J, with 14 bases between the two ends. The germline gives CDR1 KGHSH, CDR2 LQKENI. The CDR3 is CASSTGTPPEAFF. The DNA of the CDR3 is TGTGCCAGCTCGACGGGGACACCCCCTGAAGCTTTCTTT.

The gene calls are TRBV7-6 and TRBJ2-2, with TRBD2 as a possible D gene (5 bases). Germline V CDR1 and CDR2: SGHVS, FNYEAQ. The CDR3 is 16 residues long. Trimming stripped 1 base from V and 6 bases from J, with 15 bases between. The CDR3 bases are TGTGCCAGCAGCTTAGATAGTCCCGGGAATGCCGGGGAGCTGTTTTTT. Translating gives CASSLDSPGNAGELFF. Full variable domain (outside the CDR3, taken from reference TRBV7-6 and TRBJ2-2): GAGVSQSPRYKVTKRGQDVALRCDPISGHVSLYWYRQALGQGPEFLTYFNYEAQQDKSGLPNDRFSAERPEGSISTLTIQRTEQRDSAMYRCASSLDSPGNAGELFFGEGSRLTVL.

The chain recombines TRBV4-1 with TRBJ1-1; 9 bases map to TRBD1. Losses at the gene ends were 3 bases for V and 0 bases for J; bases not matched to a gene: 8. The germline V gene encodes CDR1 MGHRA and CDR2 YSYEKL. CDR3 size: 17 residues. CDR3 sequence reads: CASSHPGDRVLNTEAFF. CDR3 DNA sequence: TGCGCCAGCAGCCACCCGGGGGACAGGGTTTTGAACACTGAAGCTTTCTTT.

The chain joins TRBV18 to TRBJ1-5, with TRBD1 matching 11 bases. The CDR3 consists of 17 residues. Trimming cost V 4 bases and J 4 bases; bases outside gene matches: 9. CDR1 is KGHSH and CDR2 is LQKENI in the germline V gene. In DNA form, the CDR3 reads TGTGCCAGCTCACAACAAGGACAGGGGGCTCAAAATCAGCCCCAGCATTTT. It codes for CASSQQGQGAQNQPQHF.

The chain uses TRBV11-2 and TRBJ2-3; 7 bases agree with TRBD1. The germline CDR1 and CDR2 sequences are SGHAT and FQNNGV. Trimming took 6 bases from V and 2 from J; bases not matched to a gene: 5. CDR3 size: 14 residues. CDR3 in DNA: TGTGCCAGCAGTCCGGGACAGCACACAGATACGCAGTATTTT. This codes for CASSPGQHTDTQYF.